This T cell receptor (beta chain) was captured in a study of T cell changes during pregnancy in multiple sclerosis. Clones were sequenced by immunoSEQ multiplex PCR, and TCRdb holds only the in-frame ones, with some missing. The sample carries 66,000 or so clones, more than 80% recorded once. This CDR3 is built from 15 residues. The J segment lost 4 bases and the V segment lost 4 bases, leaving 5 bases of the junction unmatched. Germline V gene lookup returns CDR1 SGHNT and CDR2 YYREEE (reference sequence). The sequence derives from a female donor in good health, enrolled as a control in a pregnancy study. This chain uses TRBV5-4 with TRBJ2-7, with 13 bases lining up with TRBD2. Sequenced material: peripheral blood, taken in the first trimester of pregnancy. The CDR3 region has the DNA TGTGCCAGCAGCAGGACTAGCGGGGGCCCATACGAGCAGTACTTC. It codes for CASSRTSGGPYEQYF.